A single sample gave rise to the 28 T cell receptor beta chains below, sequenced in a study of blood T cell repertoires in COVID-19. Measured with immunoSEQ multiplex PCR; TCRdb has only the in-frame clones, and not every one. Seen here are 200,000 to 250,000 clones, around 86% observed once, and the top ten hold around 3.8%. Specimen: PBMCs or T cells enriched from blood (not recorded which). Source of these receptors: a woman between 35 and 50 years old with acute COVID-19.

V is TRBV7-9 and J is TRBJ2-3; 8 positions match TRBD2. With 4 bases clipped from V and 4 bases from J, the junction kept 19 bases outside the gene matches. Per germline, CDR1 SEHNR and CDR2 FQNEAQ (reference sequence). CDR3 size: 19 residues. CDR3 sequence reads: CASSSRGSGGLLRADTQYF. CDR3 nucleotide sequence: TGTGCCAGCAGCTCGCGTGGAAGCGGGGGCCTTCTACGGGCAGATACGCAGTATTTT.

The genes are TRBV5-1 and TRBJ2-7; TRBD1 agrees at 8 bases. CDR3 length: 13 residues. Germline CDR1 is SGHRS and CDR2 is YFSETQ. The ends lost 4 bases at V and 7 bases at J; junction bases unmatched: 7. The CDR3 reads CASSIGQGREQYV. CDR3 nucleotides: TGCGCCAGCAGCATAGGACAGGGTCGGGAGCAGTACGTC.

The chain combines TRBV6-6 with TRBJ2-7, with 8 bases aligning to TRBD1. V trimming: 6 bases; J trimming: 6 bases; junction bases outside the gene matches: 13. Germline-derived CDR1 and CDR2 are MNHNY and SVGAGI (reference sequence). This CDR3 has 15 residues. Written as DNA, the CDR3 is TGTGCCAGCAGCCCTGCAGGGACAGGCAGGCTCGAGCAGTACTTC. Its translation is CASSPAGTGRLEQYF.

The rearrangement uses TRBV29-1 and TRBJ1-1; 8 nucleotides line up with TRBD1. Germline V gives CDR1 SQVTM, CDR2 ANQGSEA. This CDR3 comprises 13 residues. J was trimmed by 5 bases and V by 3 bases; bases with no gene match: 5. The CDR3 DNA is TGCAGCGTTGAGACAGGGGTTCGGACTGAAGCTTTCTTT. Its protein product is CSVETGVRTEAFF.

The genes are TRBV6-1 and TRBJ2-7; the match to TRBD1 covers 9 bases. Germline V CDR1 and CDR2: MNHNS, SASEGT. V lost 2 bases and J lost 5; bases outside the gene matches: 10. The CDR3 length is 16 residues. The CDR3 spells CASSEQWDRAQNEQYV. CDR3 DNA: TGTGCCAGCAGTGAACAGTGGGACAGGGCGCAAAACGAGCAGTACGTC.

The table lists this clone with a few counts. The rearrangement links TRBV5-5 to TRBJ2-7; perhaps TRBD1 as D (5 bases). CDR3 length: 15 amino acids. Germline lookup yields CDR1 SGHKS and CDR2 YYEKEE (reference sequence). Trimming cost V 4 bases and J 2 bases, with 16 bases left between them. The CDR3, as DNA: TGTGCCAGCAGCCAGGGCATTGGACCGACCTACGAGCAGTACGTC. This gives the protein CASSQGIGPTYEQYV.

This chain joins TRBV25-1 and TRBJ1-4, with no clear D. The CDR3 contains 16 residues. Per the germline V gene, CDR1 is MGHDK and CDR2 is SYGVNS. Trimming left V 1 base short and J 4 bases short, with 13 bases between. This CDR3 reads CASSEFHTVLNEKLFF. The DNA for the CDR3 is TGTGCCAGCAGTGAATTTCATACAGTCCTTAATGAAAAACTGTTTTTT.

This clone was counted a single time. The chain combines TRBV27 with TRBJ2-7; unclear D gene. The V gene lost 3 bases and the J gene lost 2 bases, with 14 bases spanning the gap. This CDR3 is 15 amino acids long. Per the germline V gene, CDR1 is MNHEY and CDR2 is SMNVEV (reference sequence). The CDR3 nucleotides read TGTGCCAGCAGTTTTCGCCTAGGTTTTCCCTACGAGCAGTACGTC. Translated, it gives CASSFRLGFPYEQYV.

The chain joins TRBV4-1 to TRBJ2-3; TRBD2 matches 7 bases. CDR1 and CDR2 (germline): MGHRA, YSYEKL. This CDR3 contains 16 residues. After removal of 2 bases from V and 0 bases from J, the junction contained 5 bases not matched to a gene. DNA for the CDR3: TGCGCCAGCAGCCAATCGACTAGCCGCAGCACAGATACGCAGTATTTT. It yields the protein CASSQSTSRSTDTQYF.

This clone was counted a single time. A junction boundary mismatches the germline segment, possibly from a read error. V is TRBV3-1 (or the pseudogene TRBV3-2) and J is TRBJ2-5; 8 positions match TRBD2. Looked up from germline, CDR1 is LGHDT and CDR2 is YNNKEL (reference sequence). CDR3 length: 13 residues. This CDR3 reads CASTQGLAETQYF. The CDR3 coding sequence is TGTGCCAGCACCCAAGGACTAGCCGAGACCCAGTACTTC.

The chain joins TRBV2 to TRBJ2-1, with a weak D call TRBD1 (5 bases). Per germline, CDR1 SNHLY and CDR2 FYNNEI. The CDR3 extends over 15 amino acids. The ends were cut back, 6 bases at V and 0 bases at J, with 12 bases in the middle. The CDR3 here is CASRANRGSYNEQFF. The CDR3 coding sequence is TGTGCCAGCAGGGCGAATAGGGGCTCCTACAATGAGCAGTTCTTC.

The genes are TRBV7-2 and TRBJ1-2; D not resolved. V was trimmed by 4 bases and J by 4 bases, leaving 19 bases between them. The CDR3 consists of 16 residues. Germline lookup yields CDR1 SGHTA and CDR2 FQGNSA. The CDR3 nucleotides are TGTGCCAGCAGCTCCCGAGGAGCGTCTGGAGTCTATGGCTACACCTTC. This codes for CASSSRGASGVYGYTF.

CDR3 sequence (DNA): TGTGCCAGCAGTTTATCCGGGACAGGACTGCACAATGAGCAGTTCTTC. Protein: CASSLSGTGLHNEQFF. This rearrangement joins TRBV27 to TRBJ2-1; 8 bases are a match to TRBD1. Losses at the gene ends were 0 bases for V and 5 bases for J; bases not matched to a gene: 6. The CDR3 contains 16 residues. In germline, CDR1 is MNHEY, CDR2 SMNVEV (reference sequence).

The genes are TRBV5-1 and TRBJ1-1; D is possibly TRBD1 (6 bases). This CDR3 spans 15 amino acids. The V gene's germline CDR1 is SGHRS and CDR2 YFSETQ. Deletions cut 4 bases from V and 1 base from J, with 14 bases between. The CDR3 region has the DNA TGCGCCAGCAGCCCGGGACCGGGACAGAACACTGAAGCTTTCTTT. Translated, it gives CASSPGPGQNTEAFF. The entire variable domain, with the rest obtained from reference TRBV5-1 and TRBJ1-1, is as follows: KAGVTQTPRYLIKTRGQQVTLSCSPISGHRSVSWYQQTPGQGLQFLFEYFSETQRNKGNFPGRFSGRQFSNSRSEMNVSTLELGDSALYLCASSPGPGQNTEAFFGQGTRLTVV.

This rearrangement joins TRBV6-2 or TRBV6-3 to TRBJ1-2, with 11 positions matching TRBD1. The CDR3 loop spans 16 amino acids. Trimming took 6 bases from V and 5 from J; bases not matched to a gene: 11. Germline-derived CDR1 and CDR2 are MNHEY and SVGEGT. CDR3 region: CASSRTGGALGYGYTF. The CDR3 DNA sequence: TGTGCCAGCAGCCGGACAGGGGGCGCCTTGGGGTATGGCTACACCTTC.

This chain links TRBV5-4 with TRBJ2-3, with 7 bases aligning to TRBD2. The germline V gene has CDR1 SGHNT and CDR2 YYREEE (reference sequence). CDR3 length: 15 amino acids. Losses at the gene ends were 2 bases for V and 1 base for J; bases not matched to a gene: 4. The CDR3 bases are TGTGCCAGCAGCTTATTAGCGGGCCGCACAGATACGCAGTATTTT. Translating it yields CASSLLAGRTDTQYF.

V usage is TRBV6-1 and J usage is TRBJ1-6; 10 bases line up with TRBD1. V lost 3 bases to trimming and J lost 8 bases; unmatched junction nucleotides: 4. The CDR3 has 15 amino acids. Germline V gene data show CDR1 as MNHNS and CDR2 as SASEGT. The CDR3 here is CASSDPGQGYSPLHF. The CDR3 region has the DNA TGTGCCAGCAGTGATCCGGGACAGGGGTATTCACCCCTCCACTTT.

V and J are TRBV7-8 and TRBJ2-1; possible D gene TRBD1, 6 bases. V lost 0 bases and J lost 0, with 12 bases in between. Germline V CDR1 and CDR2: SGHVS, FQNEAQ. The CDR3 totals 17 residues. CDR3 sequence: CASSLALPGVSYNEQFF. CDR3 nucleotide sequence: TGTGCCAGCAGCTTAGCGCTTCCAGGGGTCTCCTACAATGAGCAGTTCTTC.

The chain links TRBV19 to TRBJ1-5, with 7 bases fitting TRBD1. The CDR3 runs 16 residues. Germline V gene sequence: CDR1 LNHDA, CDR2 SQIVND (reference sequence). V was clipped by 4 bases and J by 1 base; unmatched bases: 7. CDR3: CASSTPGTASNQPQHF. CDR3 coding DNA: TGTGCCAGTAGTACCCCAGGGACAGCGAGCAATCAGCCCCAGCATTTT.

This clone was detected only a few times. The chain combines TRBV12-5 with TRBJ1-1; D is uncertain. There are 13 residues in the CDR3. Trimming removed 4 bases from V and 6 bases from J, with 12 bases in between. Germline V gene lookup returns CDR1 LGHNT and CDR2 FRNRAP. CDR3 bases: TGTGCTAGTGGTTCCTCAGAGGCCCCTGAAGCTTTCTTT. This encodes CASGSSEAPEAFF.

The chain is built from TRBV25-1 and TRBJ2-7; 7 bases are a match to TRBD1. The CDR3 is 14 residues long. Losses at the gene ends were 3 bases for V and 4 bases for J; bases not matched to a gene: 6. From germline, CDR1 is MGHDK and CDR2 SYGVNS. The CDR3 sequence: CASSDWDSQYEQYF. Written as DNA, the CDR3 is TGTGCCAGCAGTGATTGGGACAGCCAGTACGAGCAGTACTTC.

The chain couples TRBV12-3 or TRBV12-4 to TRBJ1-4; D not certain. Trimming stripped 5 bases from V and 8 bases from J, with 12 bases between. The CDR3 is 13 amino acids. The CDR3 region has the DNA TGTGCCAGCAGTCGGGAGGCTTGGGAAAAACTGTTTTTT. Residues: CASSREAWEKLFF.

This chain links TRBV28 with TRBJ1-6; D is uncertain. This CDR3 has 14 residues. CDR1 is MDHEN, CDR2 SYDVKM, per germline. Trimming removed 3 bases from V and 6 bases from J, with 9 bases in between. CDR3 sequence reads: CASSFGQFNSPLHF. The CDR3 bases are TGTGCCAGCAGTTTTGGGCAGTTTAATTCACCCCTCCACTTT. The variable domain in full, completed from reference TRBV28 and TRBJ1-6, reads DVKVTQSSRYLVKRTGEKVFLECVQDMDHENMFWYRQDPGLGLRLIYFSYDVKMKEKGDIPEGYSVSREKKERFSLILESASTNQTSMYLCASSFGQFNSPLHFGNGTRLTVT.

This rearrangement joins TRBV5-1 to TRBJ2-7, with D maybe TRBD2 (6 bases). The V gene's germline CDR1 is SGHRS and CDR2 YFSETQ. The CDR3 covers 14 residues. With 5 bases removed from V and 6 bases from J, the gap between germline ends came to 18 bases. The CDR3 sequence is CASSPGWGTGEQYV. The CDR3 DNA sequence: TGCGCCAGCAGTCCGGGGTGGGGGACTGGCGAGCAGTACGTC.

CDR3 protein: CASGNRETNTEAFF. Here the CDR3 DNA reads TGTGCCAGCGGAAACAGGGAAACGAACACTGAAGCTTTCTTT. The V gene is TRBV6-5, the J gene TRBJ1-1, with a weak D call TRBD1 (6 bases). The V gene's germline CDR1 is MNHEY and CDR2 SVGAGI. Trimming shortened V by 8 bases and J by 1 base, and 14 bases separated the two germline ends. The CDR3 is made up of 14 amino acids.

The chain has TRBV5-6 and TRBJ1-1, with D unclear. From germline, CDR1 is SGHDT and CDR2 YYEEEE. Trimming pared 4 bases from V and 0 bases from J, leaving 13 bases between. The CDR3 spans 15 residues. This chain's CDR3 is CASSPAEGLNTEAFF. As DNA, the CDR3 is TGTGCCAGCAGCCCGGCGGAAGGATTGAACACTGAAGCTTTCTTT. Together with reference TRBV5-6 and TRBJ1-1, the CDR3 gives the full variable domain: DAGVTQSPTHLIKTRGQQVTLRCSPKSGHDTVSWYQQALGQGPQFIFQYYEEEERQRGNFPDRFSGHQFPNYSSELNVNALLLGDSALYLCASSPAEGLNTEAFFGQGTRLTVV.

The chain uses TRBV5-6 and TRBJ1-2; 8 bases align to TRBD1. This CDR3 has 16 residues. With V trimmed by 4 bases and J by 4 bases, 12 bases remained unmatched. In germline, CDR1 is SGHDT, CDR2 YYEEEE. This CDR3 is CASSVPGTGISYGYTF. The DNA for the CDR3 is TGTGCCAGCAGCGTGCCCGGGACAGGCATTAGCTATGGCTACACCTTC.

The chain is built from TRBV5-4 and TRBJ2-7; 11 positions match TRBD2. The CDR3 length is 15 residues. Germline CDR1 SGHNT, CDR2 YYREEE (reference sequence). Trimming cost V 4 bases and J 3 bases; bases outside gene matches: 6. CDR3 residues: CASSRGLAENYEQYF. The CDR3 nucleotides read TGTGCCAGCAGCCGGGGACTAGCGGAGAACTACGAGCAGTACTTC.